The rows below give T cell receptor beta chains drawn from one sample of a study of CD8 T cells in ankylosing spondylitis. TCRdb passed the 5' RACE reads through MiXCR, listing each CDR3 protein once. The sample shows roughly 250,000 distinct CDR3 sequences, roughly a tenth of them seen only once. The sample taken for sequencing was blood, either unsorted or a sorted T cell fraction (not recorded which). These receptors were obtained from a male donor with ankylosing spondylitis or in good health (not recorded which). The CDR3 runs from the conserved cysteine through the conserved F or W. Each record gives: D gene, clone size, J gene, V gene, CDR3 protein, CDR3 DNA. A D gene is named only where the DNA matches it firmly. Expanded clones are given a class, and other clones once, few, many or no size at all.

. | many | TRBJ2-6 | TRBV19 | CASSIVRISGANVLTF | TGTGCCAGTAGTATAGTGAGAATCTCTGGGGCCAACGTCCTGACTTTC
. | . | TRBJ2-1 | TRBV20-1 | CSARGPSPNNEQFF | TGCAGTGCTAGAGGGCCCAGTCCCAATAATGAGCAGTTCTTC
. | few | TRBJ1-2 | TRBV5-1 | CASSPTAAANYGYTF | TGCGCCAGCAGCCCGACGGCAGCAGCTAACTATGGCTACACCTTC
TRBD2 | . | TRBJ2-7 | TRBV7-6 | CASSPTPGLAAGEQYF | TGTGCCAGCAGCCCGACCCCGGGACTAGCCGCTGGTGAGCAGTACTTC
TRBD2 | many | TRBJ2-1 | TRBV20-1 | CSARDRALAGRGDEQFF | TGCAGTGCTAGAGATAGGGCGCTAGCGGGCCGAGGCGATGAGCAGTTCTTC
. | . | TRBJ2-3 | TRBV7-2 | CASSQITGDTQYF | TGTGCCAGCAGCCAAATTACTGGAGATACGCAGTATTTT
. | many | TRBJ2-7 | TRBV5-1 | CASSASGTPEQYF | TGCGCCAGCAGCGCGTCCGGGACACCCGAGCAGTACTTC
TRBD1 | many | TRBJ2-1 | TRBV20-1 | CSAKTGGSSYNEQFF | TGCAGTGCTAAGACAGGGGGGAGCTCCTACAATGAGCAGTTCTTC
TRBD2 | few | TRBJ2-7 | TRBV9 | CASSVTSGPSYEQYF | TGTGCCAGCAGCGTCACTAGCGGGCCCTCCTACGAGCAGTACTTC
. | many | TRBJ2-6 | TRBV3-1 | CASSPLTGGSGANVLTF | TGTGCCAGCAGCCCCTTAACCGGGGGCTCTGGGGCCAACGTCCTGACTTTC
. | many | TRBJ1-5 | TRBV27 | CASSSTGIGNQPQHF | TGTGCCAGCAGTTCTACAGGGATCGGTAATCAGCCCCAGCATTTT
. | . | TRBJ2-2 | TRBV30 | CAWSEGAGELFF | TGTGCCTGGAGTGAGGGGGCCGGGGAGCTGTTTTTT
TRBD2 | . | TRBJ2-1 | TRBV2 | CTSSFGTSGDSEQFF | TGCACCAGCAGCTTCGGGACTAGCGGAGACAGTGAGCAGTTCTTC
. | many | TRBJ1-6 | TRBV20-1 | CSARDPSRDGTPLHF | TGCAGTGCTAGAGATCCTAGTAGGGACGGAACACCCCTCCACTTT
. | . | TRBJ1-2 | TRBV7-2 | CASSPEGQGYGYTF | TGTGCCAGCAGCCCTGAAGGGCAGGGCTATGGCTACACCTTC
. | few | TRBJ2-3 | TRBV5-1 | CASSSQGGPGDTQYF | TGCGCCAGCAGCAGCCAGGGGGGTCCTGGAGATACGCAGTATTTT
TRBD2 | . | TRBJ2-3 | TRBV7-7 | CASSQGLGLTDTQYF | TGTGCCAGCAGTCAAGGACTAGGGCTCACAGATACGCAGTATTTT
TRBD1 | few | TRBJ1-5 | TRBV20-1 | CSAPTGVNQPQHF | TGCAGTGCGCCAACAGGGGTTAATCAGCCCCAGCATTTT
. | many | TRBJ2-5 | TRBV20-1 | CSAKNQGGETQYF | TGCAGTGCCAAGAATCAGGGGGGAGAGACCCAGTACTTC
TRBD2 | many | TRBJ2-3 | TRBV4-2 | CASSQVAGRADTQYF | TGTGCCAGCAGCCAAGTAGCGGGACGGGCAGATACGCAGTATTTT
. | many | TRBJ2-7 | TRBV5-1 | CASSSDGAYEQYF | TGCGCCAGCAGCTCGGACGGTGCCTACGAGCAGTACTTC
. | many | TRBJ1-5 | TRBV7-9 | CASSSLGGFGSNQPQHF | TGTGCCAGCAGCTCCTTGGGGGGGTTTGGTAGCAATCAGCCCCAGCATTTT
TRBD1 | many | TRBJ2-1 | TRBV2 | CASSAGPTAGGEQFF | TGTGCCAGCAGCGCTGGGCCTACGGCAGGGGGTGAGCAGTTCTTC
. | . | TRBJ2-1 | TRBV4-1 | CASSPLGGNNEQFF | TGCGCCAGCAGCCCACTTGGGGGAAACAATGAGCAGTTCTTC
TRBD1 | few | TRBJ1-1 | TRBV10-1 | CASSDEGAAWTEAFF | TGCGCCAGCAGTGACGAGGGGGCGGCATGGACTGAAGCTTTCTTT
TRBD1 | few | TRBJ1-5 | TRBV9 | CASSVEGGADQPQHF | TGTGCCAGCAGCGTAGAAGGGGGCGCGGATCAGCCCCAGCATTTT
. | few | TRBJ1-1 | TRBV7-2 | CATERGPYQNTEAFF | TGTGCCACTGAAAGGGGTCCCTATCAGAACACTGAAGCTTTCTTT
TRBD2 | many | TRBJ2-1 | TRBV7-7 | CASSSGTSEYNEQFF | TGTGCCAGCAGCTCCGGGACTAGCGAGTACAATGAGCAGTTCTTC
TRBD1 | many | TRBJ2-7 | TRBV20-1 | CSARPDRGYEQYF | TGCAGTGCTAGGCCGGACAGGGGCTACGAGCAGTACTTC
. | many | TRBJ1-6 | TRBV7-6 | CASSLGTVYNSPLHF | TGTGCCAGCAGCTTAGGGACAGTCTATAATTCACCCCTCCACTTT
TRBD1 | . | TRBJ2-2 | TRBV12-3/TRBV12-4 | CASLRTGGGTGELFF | TGTGCCAGCCTCCGGACAGGGGGAGGGACCGGGGAGCTGTTTTTT
TRBD2 | many | TRBJ2-7 | TRBV4-1 | CASSQVGGGRGYEQYF | TGCGCCAGCAGCCAAGTCGGTGGAGGGAGGGGATACGAGCAGTACTTC
TRBD2 | many | TRBJ2-7 | TRBV5-1 | CASGPSGSSYEQYF | TGCGCCAGCGGCCCTAGCGGGAGTTCCTACGAGCAGTACTTC
TRBD1 | many | TRBJ2-1 | TRBV6-2/TRBV6-3 | CASISRGTVSSYNEQFF | TGTGCCAGCATCTCCCGTGGGACAGTAAGCTCCTACAATGAGCAGTTCTTC
TRBD2 | . | TRBJ2-1 | TRBV4-1 | CASSQGLAGGVVSYNEQFF | TGCGCCAGCAGCCAAGGACTAGCGGGGGGGGTTGTCTCCTACAATGAGCAGTTCTTC
TRBD1 | many | TRBJ2-5 | TRBV29-1 | CSVLPTGRQETQYF | TGCAGCGTTCTCCCGACAGGGCGCCAAGAGACCCAGTACTTC
. | many | TRBJ2-7 | TRBV3-1 | CASSVPLGEQYF | TGTGCCAGCAGCGTACCTCTAGGCGAGCAGTACTTC
. | . | TRBJ2-2 | TRBV29-1 | CSVGGNTGELFF | TGCAGCGTGGGGGGGAACACCGGGGAGCTGTTTTTT
TRBD1 | . | TRBJ1-1 | TRBV12-5 | CASGLASTGDTEAFF | TGTGCTAGTGGTTTGGCCTCTACAGGGGACACTGAAGCTTTCTTT
. | many | TRBJ1-1 | TRBV6-5 | CASSNSARGDEAFF | TGTGCCAGCAGTAACTCCGCCAGGGGCGATGAAGCTTTCTTT
TRBD1 | many | TRBJ2-5 | TRBV7-2 | CASSPRTGVQETQYF | TGTGCCAGCAGCCCACGAACAGGGGTACAAGAGACCCAGTACTTC
TRBD1 | . | TRBJ1-1 | TRBV5-5 | CASRWTGAAEAFF | TGTGCCAGCAGATGGACAGGGGCGGCTGAAGCTTTCTTT
. | once | TRBJ2-1 | TRBV5-1 | CASSSEVGGRNEQFF | TGCGCCAGCAGCTCGGAGGTTGGGGGAAGGAATGAGCAGTTCTTC
. | many | TRBJ2-1 | TRBV3-1 | CASSQDWGRSRNEQFF | TGTGCCAGCAGCCAAGACTGGGGGAGGAGTAGAAATGAGCAGTTCTTC
TRBD2 | many | TRBJ2-7 | TRBV29-1 | CSVGVSGAYEQYF | TGCAGCGTTGGAGTTAGCGGGGCCTACGAGCAGTACTTC
TRBD1 | few | TRBJ2-7 | TRBV7-2 | CASSLDGDRAYEQYF | TGTGCCAGCAGCTTAGATGGAGACAGGGCCTACGAGCAGTACTTC
TRBD2 | few | TRBJ2-2 | TRBV29-1 | CSAGTRSTGELFF | TGCAGCGCGGGGACTAGGAGCACCGGGGAGCTGTTTTTT
. | many | TRBJ2-2 | TRBV5-1 | CASSLARPAGGELFF | TGCGCCAGCAGCTTGGCCCGGCCGGCCGGGGGGGAGCTGTTTTTT
. | once | TRBJ2-7 | TRBV20-1 | CSASHGDKQYF | TGCAGTGCTTCCCACGGGGACAAGCAGTACTTC
. | . | TRBJ2-7 | TRBV25-1 | CASSEGGYEQYF | TGTGCCAGCAGTGAGGGGGGCTACGAGCAGTACTTC